The 22 T cell receptor beta chains in this list originate from one sample, sequenced in a study of T cells after yellow fever vaccination. From the 5' RACE reads, TCRdb called clonotypes with MiXCR, one entry per CDR3 protein. The repertoire holds about 130,000 distinct CDR3 sequences, about 7% seen once, with 0.5% to 0.65% in the top ten. The source was CD4+ T cells sorted from PBMCs, collected 10 days after the yellow fever booster vaccination. The receptors here all came from a man aged 30 to 45 who received the YFV17D yellow fever vaccine.

This clonotype was seen a few times. This sequence joins TRBV29-1 and TRBJ2-6; D uncertain. Trimming took 3 bases from V and 4 from J, leaving 13 bases between them. Germline lookup yields CDR1 SQVTM and CDR2 ANQGSEA. The CDR3 covers 15 residues. This CDR3 reads CSVEGLYMGANVLTF. The CDR3 bases are TGCAGCGTTGAGGGTCTATACATGGGGGCCAACGTCCTGACTTTC.

In this sample, this clonotype turned up many times. V and J are TRBV6-2 or TRBV6-3 and TRBJ2-7, with TRBD1 matching over 8 bases. Germline CDR1 MNHEY, CDR2 SVGEGT. This CDR3 spans 13 amino acids. Trimming removed 4 bases from V and 4 bases from J; junction bases left unmatched: 3. The DNA of the CDR3 is TGTGCCAGCAGTTGGGGACAGGTATACGAGCAGTACTTC. Encoded protein: CASSWGQVYEQYF.

The table lists this clonotype with many counts. The chain joins TRBV28 to TRBJ2-7; 9 bases align to TRBD2. V gave up 5 bases and J gave up 3 bases; unmatched junction bases: 2. In germline, CDR1 is MDHEN, CDR2 SYDVKM. CDR3 length: 13 residues. The CDR3: CASSRSGSYEQYF. The CDR3 DNA is TGTGCCAGCAGTCGTAGCGGGAGCTACGAGCAGTACTTC.

Only a few counts were recorded for this clonotype. The chain links TRBV5-4 to TRBJ2-6; the D gene is possibly TRBD1 (6 bases). The V gene lost 4 bases and the J gene lost 2 bases, with 10 bases spanning the gap. Germline V gene lookup returns CDR1 SGHNT and CDR2 YYREEE (reference sequence). This CDR3 has 15 amino acids. The CDR3 is CASSVGAPGANVLTF. The CDR3 coding sequence is TGTGCCAGCAGCGTGGGGGCACCTGGGGCCAACGTCCTGACTTTC.

This clonotype was seen ten or more times. In DNA, the CDR3 is TGTGCCAGCAGCGTGAACACCATTTTGGAGACCCAGTACTTC. Residues: CASSVNTILETQYF. The chain links TRBV7-6 to TRBJ2-5; no reliable D call. This CDR3 has 14 amino acids. Germline CDR1 SGHVS, CDR2 FNYEAQ. V dropped 5 bases and J dropped 5 bases, with 15 bases sitting between them. The complete variable domain, with remaining parts taken from reference TRBV7-6 and TRBJ2-5, reads GAGVSQSPRYKVTKRGQDVALRCDPISGHVSLYWYRQALGQGPEFLTYFNYEAQQDKSGLPNDRFSAERPEGSISTLTIQRTEQRDSAMYRCASSVNTILETQYFGPGTRLLVL.

This clonotype was counted at least ten times. This chain joins TRBV15 and TRBJ2-5; 7 bases map to TRBD2. This CDR3 is built from 16 residues. Germline V gene sequence: CDR1 LNHNV, CDR2 YYDKDF (reference sequence). Losses at the gene ends were 5 bases for V and 2 bases for J; bases not matched to a gene: 11. The CDR3 DNA follows: TGTGCCACCAGCTCACACCTCGGGAGGTGGCAAGAGACCCAGTACTTC. This sequence encodes CATSSHLGRWQETQYF.

This clonotype has a handful of counts. The genes are TRBV30 and TRBJ1-2; TRBD1 matches 9 bases. CDR1 GTSNPN and CDR2 SVGIG come from the germline V gene (reference sequence). Unmatched junction bases numbered 9, after V lost 8 bases and J lost 8 bases. CDR3 length: 12 residues. The CDR3 here is CAAYRGLRGYTF. The CDR3 DNA sequence: TGTGCCGCATACAGGGGGCTGCGAGGCTACACCTTC.

The count of this clonotype is one. J is TRBJ2-4 and V is TRBV18; no clear D gene. Germline CDR1 and CDR2: KGHSH and LQKENI. This CDR3 region has 15 residues. Trimming shortened V by 4 bases and J by 1 base, and 11 bases separated the two germline ends. The DNA for the CDR3 is TGTGCCAGCTCACTCCAGGATGGGGCCAAAAACATTCAGTACTTC. Translation gives CASSLQDGAKNIQYF.

This clonotype occurred many times. The chain is built from TRBV6-5 and TRBJ2-7; possible D gene TRBD1, 6 bases. V shed 6 bases and J shed 9 bases, with 15 bases lying between them. Germline V gene lookup returns CDR1 MNHEY and CDR2 SVGAGI. The CDR3 has 12 residues. This CDR3 is CASSNDRSAQYF. The CDR3, as DNA: TGTGCCAGCAGCAACGACAGGTCGGCGCAGTACTTC.

The table lists this clonotype with many counts. The CDR3 spells CATSRGFDTGELFF. The CDR3 DNA sequence: TGTGCCACCAGCAGGGGGTTTGACACCGGGGAGCTGTTTTTT. This chain uses TRBV15 with TRBJ2-2; no firm D call. Trimming took off 3 bases at V and 3 bases at J, with 8 bases between the two ends. The CDR3 contains 14 residues. The V gene's germline CDR1 is LNHNV and CDR2 YYDKDF (reference sequence).

This clonotype has at least ten counts. The genes are TRBV27 and TRBJ2-7; 10 bases are a match to TRBD2. Looked up from germline, CDR1 is MNHEY and CDR2 is SMNVEV (reference sequence). The junction had 4 bases not matched to a gene; V was cut back by 4 bases and J by 1 base. There are 15 residues in the CDR3. CDR3 in DNA: TGTGCCAGCAGTTCGTTAGCGGGAGGTTCCTACGAGCAGTACTTC. Translation gives CASSSLAGGSYEQYF.

This clonotype was counted a few times. The chain employs TRBV4-2 and TRBJ1-3; the D is unclear. Germline V gene data show CDR1 as LGHNA and CDR2 as YNFKEQ. The CDR3 totals 17 residues. Trimming took off 0 bases at V and 0 bases at J, with 12 bases between the two ends. The CDR3 coding sequence is TGTGCCAGCAGCCAAGATTTACCGGCACGCTCTGGAAACACCATATATTTT. It specifies CASSQDLPARSGNTIYF.

This clonotype was recorded many times. V usage is TRBV12-3 or TRBV12-4 and J usage is TRBJ2-3; D might be TRBD1 (5 bases). Trimming pared 2 bases from V and 3 bases from J, leaving 12 bases between. This CDR3 comprises 15 residues. CDR3 sequence: CASSLSGKVTDTQYF. The DNA of the CDR3 is TGTGCCAGCAGTTTATCAGGGAAAGTAACAGATACGCAGTATTTT.

This clonotype occurred a few times. This chain joins TRBV7-2 and TRBJ2-6; D uncertain. The CDR3 covers 15 residues. V was shortened by 2 bases and J by 2 bases, with 7 bases between the two germline ends. CDR1 is SGHTA and CDR2 is FQGNSA in the germline V gene. CDR3 coding DNA: TGTGCCAGCAGCTTATCCTTGCCTGGGGCCAACGTCCTGACTTTC. The encoded protein is CASSLSLPGANVLTF. The complete variable domain, with remaining parts taken from reference TRBV7-2 and TRBJ2-6, reads GAGVSQSPSNKVTEKGKDVELRCDPISGHTALYWYRQSLGQGLEFLIYFQGNSAPDKSGLPSDRFSAERTGGSVSTLTIQRTQQEDSAVYLCASSLSLPGANVLTFGAGSRLTVL.

This clonotype was observed at least ten times. The V call is TRBV5-4, the J call TRBJ2-3; D is perhaps TRBD2 (6 bases). V was clipped by 0 bases and J by 5 bases, with 13 bases between them. The CDR3 totals 15 residues. Germline lookup yields CDR1 SGHNT and CDR2 YYREEE (reference sequence). The CDR3 loop is CASSLDLPREDTQYF. The CDR3 region has the DNA TGTGCCAGCAGCTTGGATCTGCCGCGGGAAGATACGCAGTATTTT. Drawing the rest from reference TRBV5-4 and TRBJ2-3, the complete variable domain is ETGVTQSPTHLIKTRGQQVTLRCSSQSGHNTVSWYQQALGQGPQFIFQYYREEENGRGNFPPRFSGLQFPNYSSELNVNALELDDSALYLCASSLDLPREDTQYFGPGTRLTVL.

This clonotype was seen repeatedly, ten times or more. The chain combines TRBV12-3 or TRBV12-4 with TRBJ1-6; D ambiguous. The CDR3 length is 14 residues. The ends were cut back, 5 bases at V and 4 bases at J, with 9 bases in the middle. CDR3 nucleotide sequence: TGTGCCAGCAGTCTGGATACATATAATTCACCCCTCCACTTT. This codes for CASSLDTYNSPLHF.

V and J are TRBV10-1 and TRBJ2-1; 7 positions match TRBD2. Germline CDR1 reads WNHNN; CDR2 reads SYGVQD (reference sequence). The CDR3 length is 16 residues. V was pared by 0 bases and J by 4 bases, with 6 bases of the junction left unmatched. CDR3 protein: CASSESRLAGYNEQFF. The DNA for the CDR3 is TGCGCCAGCAGTGAGTCCCGACTAGCTGGATACAATGAGCAGTTCTTC.

This clonotype appeared many times. The V call is TRBV18, the J call TRBJ2-7, with unresolved D. V gave up 3 bases and J gave up 9 bases, with 12 bases separating them. CDR1 and CDR2 (germline): KGHSH, LQKENI. This CDR3 is 12 amino acids long. The CDR3 is CASSPSQVGQYF. The CDR3 nucleotides are TGTGCCAGCTCACCCTCCCAGGTGGGGCAGTACTTC.

The chain is built from TRBV20-1 and TRBJ2-1, with 9 bases fitting TRBD2. The CDR3 contains 14 residues. Trimming cost V 6 bases and J 2 bases; bases outside gene matches: 5. The germline V gene has CDR1 DFQATT and CDR2 SNEGSKA (reference sequence). CDR3 bases: TGCAGTGCGTCTGCTAGCGGGGCCTACAATGAGCAGTTCTTC. Its protein product is CSASASGAYNEQFF.

Here the CDR3 reads CSATHLGGRSGGTQYF. In DNA, the CDR3 is TGCAGTGCTACCCATTTAGGCGGGAGATCGGGAGGTACGCAGTATTTT. The V call is TRBV20-1, the J call TRBJ2-3, with 7 bases fitting TRBD2. Trimming removed 4 bases from V and 8 bases from J; junction bases left unmatched: 18. The germline V gene encodes CDR1 DFQATT and CDR2 SNEGSKA (reference sequence). The CDR3 covers 16 residues.

This clonotype occurred many times. The gene calls are TRBV12-3 or TRBV12-4 and TRBJ2-2; D may be TRBD2 (5 bases). CDR3 length: 15 residues. Trimming cost V 4 bases and J 8 bases, with 17 bases left between them. The CDR3, as DNA: TGTGCCAGCAGTTCCCAAGCGCTAGCATCTGGGGAGCTGTTTTTT. Translating it yields CASSSQALASGELFF.

The chain joins TRBV9 to TRBJ2-7; 14 bases fit TRBD2. The CDR3 has 17 residues. The germline V gene has CDR1 SGDLS and CDR2 YYNGEE. V shed 4 bases, J shed 2 bases, and the junction held 8 bases outside the gene matches. This CDR3 is CASSPRLAGGLTYEQYF. The CDR3 coding sequence is TGTGCCAGCAGCCCACGACTAGCGGGAGGGCTAACCTACGAGCAGTACTTC.